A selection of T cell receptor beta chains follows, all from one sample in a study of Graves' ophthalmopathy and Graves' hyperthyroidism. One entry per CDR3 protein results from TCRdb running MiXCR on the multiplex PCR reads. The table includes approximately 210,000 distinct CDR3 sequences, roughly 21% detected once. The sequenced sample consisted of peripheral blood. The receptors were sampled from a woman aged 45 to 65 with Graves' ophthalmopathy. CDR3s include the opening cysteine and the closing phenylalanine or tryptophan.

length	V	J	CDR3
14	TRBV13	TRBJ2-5	CASSLVQAQETQYF
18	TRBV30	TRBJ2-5	CAWSKRTPLGNHQETQYF
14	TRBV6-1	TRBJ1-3	CASSRLSSLNTIYF
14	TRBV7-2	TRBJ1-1	CASSLGVWNTEAFF
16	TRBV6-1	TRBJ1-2	CASSTPRQRGSYGYTF
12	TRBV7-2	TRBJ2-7	CASSVGVSEQYF
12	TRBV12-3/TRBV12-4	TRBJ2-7	CASSLGGVEQYF
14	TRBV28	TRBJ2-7	CASYTSGSSVEQYF
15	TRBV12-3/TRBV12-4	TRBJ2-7	CASSKAAGGTYEQYF
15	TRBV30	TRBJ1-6	CAWSVLRGHGSPLHF
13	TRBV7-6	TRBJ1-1	CASSSADGTEAFF
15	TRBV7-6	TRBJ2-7	CASSLAKGSWYEQYF
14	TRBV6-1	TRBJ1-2	CASSEAGTGYGYTF
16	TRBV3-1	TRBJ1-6	CASSLTRGFANSPLHF
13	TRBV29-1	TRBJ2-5	CSVDPGQGETQYF
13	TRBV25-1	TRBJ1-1	CASSYSKNTEAFF
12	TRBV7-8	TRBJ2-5	CASSPTLGTQYF
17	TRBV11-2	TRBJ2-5	CASSRGTSGRSRETQYF
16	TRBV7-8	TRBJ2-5	CASSFPGTSFGETQYF
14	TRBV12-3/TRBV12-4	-	CASSRPGDPYEQFF
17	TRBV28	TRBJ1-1	CASSLGEQPIMNTEAFF
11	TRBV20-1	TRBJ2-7	CSASPSGPQYF
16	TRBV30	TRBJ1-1	CAWMGRQGVLNTEAFF
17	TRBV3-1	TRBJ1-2	CASSSSPGTASSYGYTF
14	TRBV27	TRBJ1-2	CASSQPSGGFGYTF
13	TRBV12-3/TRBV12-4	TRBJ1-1	CASTQGVRTEAFF
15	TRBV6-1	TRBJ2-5	CASSELAGYRETLYF
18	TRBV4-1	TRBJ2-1	CASSQRTSGSASPVEQFF
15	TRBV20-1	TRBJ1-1	CSARGVLIRNTEAFF
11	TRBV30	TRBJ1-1	CAWGGNTEAFF
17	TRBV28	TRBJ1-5	CASSLPRGEVSNQPQHF
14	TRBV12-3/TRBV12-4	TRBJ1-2	CASSRIGARYGYIF
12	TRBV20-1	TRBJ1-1	CSALLGQPEAFF
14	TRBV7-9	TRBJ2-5	CASSDRESQETQYF
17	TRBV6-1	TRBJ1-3	CASRPRGGISSGNTIYF
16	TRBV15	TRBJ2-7	CATSSGGGLYSYEQYF
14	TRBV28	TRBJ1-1	CASDPTGTNTEAFF
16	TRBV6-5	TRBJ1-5	CASSYSTQASNQPQHF
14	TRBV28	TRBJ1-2	CASSIPERGYGYTF
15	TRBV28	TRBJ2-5	CASSLSGGLAETQYF
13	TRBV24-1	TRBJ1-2	CATSDRGKTGYTF
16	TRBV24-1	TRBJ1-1	CATSDSRGTGVDEAFF
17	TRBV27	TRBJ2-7	CASSLWRTSGGLYEQYF
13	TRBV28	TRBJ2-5	CASYDSSQETQYF
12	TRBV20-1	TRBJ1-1	CSAPIQGTEAFF
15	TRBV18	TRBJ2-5	CASSPPYGQGEAQYF
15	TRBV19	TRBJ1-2	CASSTFGEVLYGYTF
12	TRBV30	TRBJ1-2	CAWSVKNYGYTF
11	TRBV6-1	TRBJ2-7	CASSTQYEQYF
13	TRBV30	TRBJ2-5	CAWSVGVDKTQYF
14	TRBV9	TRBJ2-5	CASSGEDSQETQYF
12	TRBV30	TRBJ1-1	CASAGQYTEAFF
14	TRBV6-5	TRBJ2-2	CASSWTSGIGELFF
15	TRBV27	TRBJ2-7	CASRTPGQGVVEQYF
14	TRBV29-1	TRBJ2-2	CSVGGPPGTGELFF
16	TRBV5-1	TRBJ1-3	CASSPGTTVAGNTIYF
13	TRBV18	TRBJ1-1	CASSSVRNTEAFF
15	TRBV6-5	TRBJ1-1	CASSYNRGGGTEAFF
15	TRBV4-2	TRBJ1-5	CASSQRTSIEQPQHF
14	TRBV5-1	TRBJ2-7	CASSPRQTAYEQYF